This paragraph covers one T cell receptor (beta chain) sequence. The antigen it binds to is not known. Base qualities were left out, and no much larger clone turns up one base away. This specimen comes from a study of regulatory T cells in long-lasting Graves disease (dated by TCRdb to the early 2020s). The study in broad terms: Newly diagnosed Graves' disease patients had taken antithyroid drugs for less than 3 months. The study took place in China and was registered as a clinical trial. A total of 35 or so samples underwent TCR sequencing: around 13 from persistent and about 20 from newly diagnosed Graves' disease patients. Persistent Graves' disease patients were compared with newly diagnosed Graves' disease patients by peripheral blood TCR sequencing and RNA sequencing. Study-wide findings and limitations: Only peripheral blood was studied, because thyroid tissue, the primary lesion, was inaccessible. Patients with persistent disease shared more public clonotypes (about 3,000) than newly diagnosed patients did (approximately 1,000). Persistent Graves' disease patients showed lower TCR Shannon entropy and fewer highly expanded clones than newly diagnosed patients, suggesting clonal expansion. The authors acknowledged the small sample size as a limitation that may reduce accuracy. Preferential use of TRBV28, TRBJ1-2 and TRBJ2-5 was observed in persistent disease, whereas TRBV20-1 and TRBJ2-1 were favored in newly diagnosed disease. Only the TCR beta chain was sequenced and analyzed.

According to the study, the label for this sample's time point signals: newly diagnosed GD, antithyroid drugs for less than 3 months. For both TCR sequencing and RNA sequencing, RNA was extracted from PBMCs in TRIzol. Graves' disease was diagnosed according to American Thyroid Association guidelines. Patients were recruited from an endocrinology department in Xi'an, China. Each patient gave about 9.1 milliliters of peripheral blood, collected in an EDTA anticoagulant tube. Ficoll Paque Plus density gradient separation was used to isolate PBMCs, and no further T cell sorting was done. An Agilent 2100 Bioanalyzer and agarose gel were used to check RNA quality, while a NanoDrop 2000 measured RNA concentration. CDR1 is given as SGHVS and CDR2 as FQNEAQ, both from the germline V gene. The CDR3 numbers 12 residues from cysteine through phenylalanine. Just the 36-base CDR3 DNA is kept, in frame starting at base 1. V lost 4 bases and J lost 13 bases; the stretch between them is 13 bases long.

To prepare the library, multiplex PCR was applied. Sequenced using an Illumina HiSeq 4000. To build TCR beta libraries, CDR3 regions were amplified by Arm-PCR using iRepertoire HTBI primers. Before sequencing, the PCR products went through gel purification. Under the source paper's analysis protocol: A total of 62 TRBV and under 15 TRBJ segments were identified across samples and were used for gene usage analysis of CDR3 amino acid clonotypes. COPE and FqMerger were used to merge filtered high-quality paired reads into contigs. BLAST was used to align contigs to IMGT TRBV, TRBD and TRBJ reference genes, with CDR3 defined following IMGT. Any clonotype with a frequency above 0.1% was classified as a highly expanded clone. Shannon entropy served as the measure of repertoire diversity, while the Gini coefficient captured V-J evenness. A clonotype found in more than one individual was treated as public. In TCRdb, the public reads were trimmed at Q25 with fastp and aligned with MiXCR, with productive beta chains retained. For every CDR3 protein sequence, its rows merge into one entry that carries the most common genes and DNA. V and J calls and clone size were set by TCRdb, not the authors. This sample is represented by 550,000 to 700,000 distinct CDR3 sequences; roughly 16% of them were singletons. The ten largest clonotypes hold 12% of the sample.

The same sample was also studied in work on T cells in Graves' hyperthyroidism and ophthalmopathy. The second source states: Graves' hyperthyroidism was defined as stable when no progression to ophthalmopathy occurred over 18 months of follow-up. Hyperthyroidism patients were newly diagnosed, had a disease duration of under 2 months, and were aged 18 to 65 years. The study excluded patients with uncontrolled infections, other autoimmune diseases, pregnancy or lactation. Clinical symptoms, serum thyroxine and TRAb, thyroid ultrasound, and orbital computed tomography formed the basis for the diagnoses. For the first round of RT-PCR on the TCR CDR3, the HTBI primer set was used together with the Qiagen OneStep RT-PCR kit. Most expanded thyroid clonotypes (frequency above 0.001) were also detected in blood, suggesting blood repertoires may reflect thyroid immune responses. A model built on a 13 V-J signature distinguished ophthalmopathy from stable hyperthyroidism, reaching over 85% sensitivity and under 84% specificity in cross-validation and 80%/75% in testing. In validation, the model predicted progression to ophthalmopathy a median of about 5.9 months before onset, with roughly 70% sensitivity and 72.22% specificity. TCR V-J signatures able to tell the groups apart were searched for in a discovery cohort of 90 to 100 patients, of whom over 40 had Graves' ophthalmopathy and about 60 had stable Graves' hyperthyroidism. An independent validation cohort of about 19 hyperthyroidism patients and roughly 16 patients who later progressed to ophthalmopathy tested prospective prediction of ophthalmopathy. For training and testing, the 100 or so patients in the discovery cohort were randomly divided in a 7:3 ratio. In several Graves' hyperthyroidism patients, the study also compared T-cell repertoires from thyroid tissue with T-cell repertoires from blood. After sampling, hyperthyroidism patients received methimazole starting at 30 mg daily, and ophthalmopathy patients received high-dose intravenous methylprednisolone. The libraries were constructed in a second round of multiplex PCR and then size-selected and purified. Libraries were sequenced paired-end with 100 bp reads on an Illumina HiSeq2000. SOAPnuke was used to process the raw data, removing reads that contained adapters or uncalled bases, had a mean Phred below 15, or lacked an exact match to the constant primer or identifier. COPE v1.2.5 was used to merge high-quality paired reads, and clonotypes were defined as unique nucleotide sequences. MiTCR v1.1 was used to align the clonotypes against IMGT TRBV, TRBD and TRBJ reference segments. Analysis was restricted to V-J combinations with a frequency above 0.0001, which covered 99% to 99.2% of repertoires. The TCS score was defined as the ratio of F50 (clonal expansion) to E x V (chaos), calculated using BLOSUM62-based TCRdist between CDR3 peptides within each V-J. Welch's t-statistics and random forest reduced roughly 530 V-J features to 10 to 15, which were used in a naive Bayes classifier (R e1071). Sample size was not statistically predetermined, and investigators were not blinded to group allocation. TCR Vbeta CDR3 sequencing of approximately 140 peripheral blood samples (approximately 44 ophthalmopathy, some 75 hyperthyroidism and 17 progressor patients) is reported in the paper.

This material consisted of peripheral blood mononuclear cells (PBMCs), taken at new diagnosis, from a patient treated with antithyroid drugs. The rearranged chain carries TRBV7-8 and TRBJ2-2; the D gene is unclear. The TCR originated in a man younger than 30 with Graves disease. Donor details come from another sample of the same person, matched by shared clones. The CDR3 protein sequence reads: CASSSRPLRLFF. At the DNA level, the sequence is TGTGCCAGCAGCTCAAGACCACTCAGGCTGTTTTTT. Where the CDR3 stops, the reference TRBV7-8 and TRBJ2-2 genes take over; the full variable domain is GAGVSQSPRYKVAKRGQDVALRCDPISGHVSLFWYQQALGQGPEFLTYFQNEAQLDKSGLPSDRFFAERPEGSVSTLKIQRTQQEDSAVYLCASSSRPLRLFFGEGSRLTVL.